A selection of T cell receptor beta chains follows, all from one sample in a study of a mutant IDH1 vaccine in newly diagnosed glioma. Profiling relied on immunoSEQ multiplex PCR, and the TCRdb table lists in-frame clones only, not all of them. The sample holds some 48,000 clones, around 80% seen once. No cognate antigen is known for these TCRs. The sequenced sample was PBMCs, obtained from a glioma patient whose treatment included an IDH1 peptide vaccine. Every receptor here comes from a middle-aged woman with glioma. The CDR3 runs from the conserved cysteine through the conserved F or W. The order of the fields is J gene, CDR3 length, clone size, V gene, D gene, CDR3 DNA, CDR3 protein. A D gene is named only where the DNA matches it firmly. Clone size is given for some rows only: seen once, a few or many times, or a class if the clone is expanded.

>TRBJ2-2|15|.|TRBV5-1|.
TGCGCCAGCAGCTTGGACATAATGGGGACCGGGGAGCTGTTTTTT
CASSLDIMGTGELFF
>TRBJ2-2|16|once|TRBV5-6|.
TGTGCCAGCAGCTCTCCCTCGGGGATAGGTACCGGGGAGCTGTTTTTT
CASSSPSGIGTGELFF
>TRBJ1-2|14|.|TRBV6-5|.
TGTGCCAGCAGTTATGGGGGGCGCGGCTATGGCTACACCTTC
CASSYGGRGYGYTF
>TRBJ2-3|16|.|TRBV5-1|TRBD2
TGCGCCAGCAGCTTGGAGCCTAGCGGCAGCACAGATACGCAGTATTTT
CASSLEPSGSTDTQYF
>TRBJ2-1|13|.|TRBV7-2|.
TGTGCCAGCAGCTTAATTACCTACAATGAGCAGTTCTTC
CASSLITYNEQFF
>TRBJ1-1|15|.|TRBV9|TRBD1
TGTGCCAGCAGCGTAGTAGGGGGCGCGGACACTGAAGCTTTCTTT
CASSVVGGADTEAFF
>TRBJ1-2|14|.|TRBV10-3|.
TGTGCCATCACTACTACGGGACCCGACTATGGCTACACCTTC
CAITTTGPDYGYTF
>TRBJ2-7|12|.|TRBV6-6|TRBD1
TGTGCCAGCAGGGCTGGGACAGCCTTCCAGTACTTC
CASRAGTAFQYF
>TRBJ2-2|17|medium-sized|TRBV4-1|.
TGCGCCAGCAGCCATCCCTCCGCGGGACCTAACACCGGGGAGCTGTTTTTT
CASSHPSAGPNTGELFF
>TRBJ1-2|11|.|TRBV28|.
TGTGCCACTACAGGAGCGGGCGGCTACACCTTC
CATTGAGGYTF
>TRBJ1-1|15|.|TRBV5-4|.
TGTGCCAGCAGCTTAGTAGGGACCATGAACACTGAAGCTTTCTTT
CASSLVGTMNTEAFF
>TRBJ2-2|18|.|TRBV27|TRBD2
TGTGCCAGCAGTTTTCGTATAGCGGGGGGGCAGCGGAACGGGGAGCTGTTTTTT
CASSFRIAGGQRNGELFF
>TRBJ1-5|15|few|TRBV15|.
TGTGCCACCAGCGGTGAAAGGGGACGCTTTGAGCCCCAGCATTTT
CATSGERGRFEPQHF
>TRBJ1-2|12|once|TRBV2|.
TGTGCCAGCAAGAGGGGGGGGTATGGCTACACCTTC
CASKRGGYGYTF
>TRBJ1-6|15|.|TRBV5-6|TRBD1
TGTGCCAGCAGCTTGGTAAGGACAGGGAACTCACCCCTCCACTTT
CASSLVRTGNSPLHF
>TRBJ1-6|15|.|TRBV2|.
TGTGCCAGCACCGGCAGACCGGCCTTTAATTCACCCCTCCACTTT
CASTGRPAFNSPLHF
>TRBJ2-5|11|.|TRBV27|.
TGTGCCACCTCCCGTGGGGAGACCCAGTACTTC
CATSRGETQYF
>TRBJ1-6|15|.|TRBV6-6|.
TGTGCCAGCGGGGAGTCAGGGTCCTATAATTCACCCCTCCACTTT
CASGESGSYNSPLHF
>TRBJ1-1|15|few|TRBV2|TRBD1
TGTGCCAGCAGTGGGGGAGGGGGCTGGGGCACTGAAGCTTTCTTT
CASSGGGGWGTEAFF
>TRBJ1-6|16|.|TRBV9|TRBD1
TGTGCCAGCAGCGTAGCCCAGGGGGCAAATAATTCACCCCTCCACTTT
CASSVAQGANNSPLHF
>TRBJ2-7|12|.|TRBV7-6|.
TGTGCCAGCAGCTCCCCACGTCTCGAGCAGTACTTC
CASSSPRLEQYF
>TRBJ2-5|15|.|TRBV6-5|.
TGTGCCAGCAGCCGGGCTAGGAGGGGGGGTGAGACCCAGTACTTC
CASSRARRGGETQYF
>TRBJ1-1|15|.|TRBV10-1|TRBD1
TGCGCCAGCAGTGAGTTCAGGACAGGGAACACTGAAGCTTTCTTT
CASSEFRTGNTEAFF
>TRBJ1-2|14|.|TRBV19|.
TGTGCCAGTAGTATGATAGGCAGGGACGATGGCTACACCTTC
CASSMIGRDDGYTF
>TRBJ2-7|13|.|TRBV11-3|.
TGTGCCAGCAGCACTCCGGCTAGCAACGAGCAGTACTTC
CASSTPASNEQYF
>TRBJ2-2|16|few|TRBV4-1|.
TGCGCCAGCAGCCAGGAACCGGGATCCCCTACCGGGGAGCTGTTTTTT
CASSQEPGSPTGELFF
>TRBJ2-5|14|.|TRBV5-1|.
TGCGCCAGCGGGCCAGGTCTCACACAAGAGACCCAGTACTTC
CASGPGLTQETQYF
>TRBJ1-5|14|once|TRBV6-5|.
TGTGCCAGCAGTTACGGGGGACTGATGGAGGCCCAGCATTTT
CASSYGGLMEAQHF
>TRBJ2-7|14|.|TRBV11-2|.
TGTGCCAGCAGCTTAGAAGTCGGCACGTACGAGCAGTACTTC
CASSLEVGTYEQYF
>TRBJ1-1|11|few|TRBV19|.
TGTGCCAGTAAGGGGGTCACTGAAGCTTTCTTT
CASKGVTEAFF
>TRBJ2-1|14|.|TRBV10-1|.
TGCGCCAGCAGTGATGGGGGGCTAGACAATGAGCAGTTCTTC
CASSDGGLDNEQFF
>TRBJ2-5|15|once|TRBV25-1|.
TGTGCCAGCAGTGAATGGGGGGCCGGGGAAGAGACCCAGTACTTC
CASSEWGAGEETQYF
>TRBJ2-7|14|.|TRBV6-5|.
TGTGCCAGCAGTTACGGGGGCACGTCCTACGAGCAGTACTTC
CASSYGGTSYEQYF
>TRBJ1-2|14|once|TRBV19|TRBD1
TGTGCCAGTAGTACCCGGGACAGGGTCGATGGCTACACCTTC
CASSTRDRVDGYTF
>TRBJ2-7|15|.|TRBV27|.
TGTGCCAGCAGTTTATTAGGGCAGGGGACTCACGAGCAGTACTTC
CASSLLGQGTHEQYF
>TRBJ1-5|16|.|TRBV6-6|.
TGTGCCAGCAGTTACTCGCAGGGTTCGGGCAATCAGCCCCAGCATTTT
CASSYSQGSGNQPQHF
>TRBJ1-1|13|few|TRBV6-5|.
TGTGCCAGCAGTTCCGCGGACACGTTAAAAGCTTTCTTT
CASSSADTLKAFF